A selection of T cell receptor beta chains follows, all from one sample in a study of T cells in narcolepsy. Data came from immunoSEQ multiplex PCR; TCRdb stores just in-frame clones and leaves some out. The sample has 25,000 to 35,000 clones; about four fifths are singletons. The material sequenced was CD45RA- memory CD4+ T cells from PBMCs. The receptors were sampled from a human donor with narcolepsy. The CDR3 runs from the conserved cysteine through the conserved F or W. D genes are given only for firm matches. The size entry is marked missing in some rows and otherwise reads once, few, many or a size class.

TRBD1	TRBV29-1	16	few	TRBJ1-1	TGCAGCGTTGACCCAACAGGGGTTTTGAAGTACACTGAAGCTTTCTTT	CSVDPTGVLKYTEAFF
-	TRBV18	12	-	TRBJ2-7	TGTGCCAGCTCCGGACTACTCTACGAGCAGTACTTC	CASSGLLYEQYF
TRBD1	TRBV4-1	20	-	TRBJ2-3	TGCGCCAGCAGGCCACAGCTCCGGGACAGACAAAAAGAAAGCACAGATACGCAGTATTTT	CASRPQLRDRQKESTDTQYF
TRBD1	TRBV5-1	14	-	TRBJ1-1	TGCGCCAGCAGCTTCGACAGGGGGCTTTCGGAAGCTTTCTTT	CASSFDRGLSEAFF
TRBD2	TRBV2	16	-	TRBJ2-1	TGTGCCAGCAGTGGGATTTGGACTAGCGGGGGGAATGAGCAGTTCTTC	CASSGIWTSGGNEQFF
TRBD1	TRBV7-9	14	-	TRBJ2-3	TGTGCCAGCAGCTTAGGGGACAGCAGAGATACGCAGTATTTT	CASSLGDSRDTQYF
-	TRBV5-4	15	-	TRBJ2-3	TGTGCCAGCGGGCGAGACGGGGGGCCGGGAGATACGCAGTATTTT	CASGRDGGPGDTQYF
-	TRBV20-1	11	-	TRBJ1-2	TGCAGTGCTAAGGTGGGATATGGCTACACCTTC	CSAKVGYGYTF
-	TRBV6-5	15	-	TRBJ1-5	TGTGCCAGCAGTTGGACACGCGATGGCAATCAGCCCCAGCATTTT	CASSWTRDGNQPQHF
-	TRBV14	16	few	TRBJ1-6	TGTGCCAGCAGCCAAGTACGGGCCAGGGTTAATTCACCCCTCCACTTT	CASSQVRARVNSPLHF
-	TRBV6-5	16	-	TRBJ1-5	TGTGCCAGCAGTTCTCAAGGGGACATTTCGAATCAGCCCCAGCATTTT	CASSSQGDISNQPQHF
TRBD1	TRBV2	14	-	TRBJ1-1	TGTGCCAGCAGTGAAGCGACAGGGGGTACTGAAGCTTTCTTT	CASSEATGGTEAFF
TRBD1	TRBV5-1	15	-	TRBJ2-7	TGCGCCAGCAGCATCAACAGGGGTGGGTCCTACGAGCAGTACTTC	CASSINRGGSYEQYF
-	TRBV7-2	11	-	TRBJ1-1	TGTGCCAGCAGCTCGGGGGCTGAAGCTTTCTTT	CASSSGAEAFF
TRBD1	TRBV27	15	once	TRBJ1-6	TGTGCCAGCAGTCCCCGGGACAGCGATAATTCACCCCTCCACTTT	CASSPRDSDNSPLHF
TRBD1	TRBV7-6	14	-	TRBJ2-3	TGTGCCAGCAGCCCGACAGGGTCGAGAGATACGCAGTATTTT	CASSPTGSRDTQYF
TRBD2	TRBV9	18	-	TRBJ2-2	TGTGCCAGCAGCGTAGGTTGGGGACTAGGGGATAACACCGGGGAGCTGTTTTTT	CASSVGWGLGDNTGELFF
-	TRBV7-2	13	-	TRBJ2-1	TGTGCCAGCAGCTCAAAAGGGATCAATGAGCAGTTCTTC	CASSSKGINEQFF
TRBD2	TRBV11-2	16	-	TRBJ2-7	TGTGCCAGCAGCTTAGATGCAGCGGGGGGGCGGTACGAGCAGTACTTC	CASSLDAAGGRYEQYF
-	TRBV6-6	15	-	TRBJ1-5	TGTGCCAGCAGTTACTCCACAGGGACGAATCAGCCCCAGCATTTT	CASSYSTGTNQPQHF
TRBD1	TRBV7-2	15	-	TRBJ1-4	TGTGCCAGCAGCTTGTGGGACAGGGAAGGTGAAAAACTGTTTTTT	CASSLWDREGEKLFF
TRBD1	TRBV6-6	14	-	TRBJ1-1	TGTGCCAGCAGGTACAACAGGGGGGAGAGGGGTAGCTTCTTT	CASRYNRGERGSFF
-	TRBV7-2	14	-	TRBJ1-5	TGTGCCAGCAGCAACCCCGGAGGAAATCAGCCCCAGCATTTT	CASSNPGGNQPQHF
-	TRBV5-6	14	-	TRBJ1-1	TGTGCCAGCAGCTTGGAATTCTCACGTTCTGAAGCTTTCTTT	CASSLEFSRSEAFF
-	TRBV10-2	14	once	TRBJ1-4	TGCGCCAGCAGTGAGTACAGGGCTAGTGAAAAACTGTTTTTT	CASSEYRASEKLFF
-	TRBV2	11	-	TRBJ2-5	TGTGCCAGCAGTGCGGCGGGGACCCAGTACTTC	CASSAAGTQYF
TRBD1	TRBV15	16	-	TRBJ2-6	TGTGCCACCAGCGGACAGGGGTTCGGTGGGGCCAACGTCCTGACTTTC	CATSGQGFGGANVLTF
TRBD1	TRBV6-6	15	-	TRBJ1-1	TGTGCCAGCAGCCAATACGACAGGGTGAACACTGAAGCTTTCTTT	CASSQYDRVNTEAFF
-	TRBV4-3	14	-	TRBJ2-7	TGCGCCAGCAGCCAAGATCGGGGGACCTACGAGCAGTACTTC	CASSQDRGTYEQYF
-	TRBV2	14	-	TRBJ2-3	TGTGCCAGCTTTGAGCTCAGGGGAACAGATACGCAGTATTTT	CASFELRGTDTQYF
-	TRBV28	15	-	TRBJ1-6	TGTGCCAGCAGTGAGGAGGACAGCGTTAATTCACCCCTCCACTTT	CASSEEDSVNSPLHF
TRBD1	TRBV25-1	13	-	TRBJ1-4	TGTGCCAGCAGCTTAACCGGGACAGGGACCTTGTTTTTT	CASSLTGTGTLFF